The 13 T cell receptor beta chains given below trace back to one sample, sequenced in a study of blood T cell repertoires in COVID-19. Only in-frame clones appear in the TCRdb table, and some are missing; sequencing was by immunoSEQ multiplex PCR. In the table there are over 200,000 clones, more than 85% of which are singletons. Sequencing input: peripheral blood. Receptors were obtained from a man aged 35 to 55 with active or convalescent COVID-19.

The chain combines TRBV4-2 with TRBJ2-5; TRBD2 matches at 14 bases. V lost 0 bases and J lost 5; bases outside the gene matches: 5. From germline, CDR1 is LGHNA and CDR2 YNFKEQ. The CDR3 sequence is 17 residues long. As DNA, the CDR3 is TGTGCCAGCAGCCAAGATGGTGGGACTAGCGGGAGTGAGACCCAGTACTTC. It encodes CASSQDGGTSGSETQYF.

The CDR3 here is CASSVGRATNEKLFF. The CDR3, as DNA: TGTGCCAGCAGCGTAGGAAGAGCAACTAATGAAAAACTGTTTTTT. The chain joins TRBV9 to TRBJ1-4; D is unresolved. CDR1 is SGDLS, CDR2 YYNGEE, per germline. The CDR3 has 15 amino acids. Trimming shortened V by 0 bases and J by 0 bases, and 6 bases separated the two germline ends.

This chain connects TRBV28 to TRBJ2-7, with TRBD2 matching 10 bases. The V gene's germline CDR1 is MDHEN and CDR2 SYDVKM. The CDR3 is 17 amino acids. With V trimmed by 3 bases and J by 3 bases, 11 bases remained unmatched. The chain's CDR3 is CASSLGASGGRSYEQYF. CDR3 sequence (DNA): TGTGCCAGCAGTTTGGGGGCTAGCGGGGGTAGGAGCTACGAGCAGTACTTC.

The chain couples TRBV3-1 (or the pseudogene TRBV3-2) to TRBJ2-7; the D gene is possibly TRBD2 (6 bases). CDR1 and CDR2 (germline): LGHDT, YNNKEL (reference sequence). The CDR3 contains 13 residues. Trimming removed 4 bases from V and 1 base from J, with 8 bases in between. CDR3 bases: TGTGCCAGCAGCCTGACTAGTTCCTACGAGCAGTACTTC. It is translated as CASSLTSSYEQYF.

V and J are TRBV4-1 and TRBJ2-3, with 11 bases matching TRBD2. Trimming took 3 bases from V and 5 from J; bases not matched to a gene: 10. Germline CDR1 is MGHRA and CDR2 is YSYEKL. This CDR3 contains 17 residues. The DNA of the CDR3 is TGCGCCAGCAGCCAGGCCTCTAGCGGGGGGTTTAAAGATACGCAGTATTTT. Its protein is CASSQASSGGFKDTQYF.

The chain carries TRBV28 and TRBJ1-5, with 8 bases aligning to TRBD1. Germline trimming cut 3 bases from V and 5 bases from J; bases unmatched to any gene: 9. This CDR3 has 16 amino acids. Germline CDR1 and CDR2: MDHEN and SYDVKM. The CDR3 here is CASSFIWQGADQPQHF. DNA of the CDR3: TGTGCCAGCAGTTTTATTTGGCAGGGGGCCGATCAGCCCCAGCATTTT.

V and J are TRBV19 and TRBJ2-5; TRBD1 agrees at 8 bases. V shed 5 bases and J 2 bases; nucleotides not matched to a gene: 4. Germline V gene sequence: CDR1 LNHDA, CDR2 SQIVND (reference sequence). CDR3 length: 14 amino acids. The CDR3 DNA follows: TGTGCCAGTAGTCTCAGGGGGCCTCAAGAGACCCAGTACTTC. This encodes CASSLRGPQETQYF.

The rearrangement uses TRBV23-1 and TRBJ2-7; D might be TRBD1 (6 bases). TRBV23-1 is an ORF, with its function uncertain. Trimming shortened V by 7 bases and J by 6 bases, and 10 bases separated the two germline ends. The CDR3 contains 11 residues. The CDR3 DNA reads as TGCGCCAGCACACAGGGAGTCGAGCAGTACTTC. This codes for CASTQGVEQYF.

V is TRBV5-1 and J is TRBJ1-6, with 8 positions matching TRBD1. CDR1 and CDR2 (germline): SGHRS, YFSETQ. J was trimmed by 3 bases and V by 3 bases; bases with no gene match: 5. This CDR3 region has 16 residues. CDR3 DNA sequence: TGCGCCAGCAGCTCACAGGGGGTGGACTATAATTCACCCCTCCACTTT. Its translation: CASSSQGVDYNSPLHF.

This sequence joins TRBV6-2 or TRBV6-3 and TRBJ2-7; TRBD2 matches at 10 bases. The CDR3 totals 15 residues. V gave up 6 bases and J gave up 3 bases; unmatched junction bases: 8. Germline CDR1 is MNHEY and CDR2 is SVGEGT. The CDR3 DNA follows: TGTGCCAGCAGCCGCGGGACTAGCGCATACTACGAGCAGTACTTC. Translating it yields CASSRGTSAYYEQYF.

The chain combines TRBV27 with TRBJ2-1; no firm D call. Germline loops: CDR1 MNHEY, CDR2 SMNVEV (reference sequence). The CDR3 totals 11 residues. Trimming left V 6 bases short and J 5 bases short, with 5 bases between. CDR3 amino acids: CASRTDNEQFF. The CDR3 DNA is TGTGCCAGCAGAACGGACAATGAGCAGTTCTTC.

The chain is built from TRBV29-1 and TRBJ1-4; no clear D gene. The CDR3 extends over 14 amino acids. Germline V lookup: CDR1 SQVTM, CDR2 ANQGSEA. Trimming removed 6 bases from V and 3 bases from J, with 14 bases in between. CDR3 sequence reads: CSVAGRGPNEKLFF. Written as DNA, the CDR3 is TGCAGCGTCGCCGGGCGAGGGCCTAATGAAAAACTGTTTTTT.

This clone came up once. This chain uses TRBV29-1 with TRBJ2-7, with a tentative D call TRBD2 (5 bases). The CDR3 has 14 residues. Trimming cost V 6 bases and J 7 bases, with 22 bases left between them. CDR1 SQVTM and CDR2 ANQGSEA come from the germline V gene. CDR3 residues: CSVEQGRSRGEQYF. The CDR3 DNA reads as TGCAGCGTCGAGCAAGGACGGAGTAGAGGGGAGCAGTACTTC.